This entry concerns a single T cell receptor (beta chain). Germline-derived CDR1 and CDR2 are ENHRY and SYGVKD. V was clipped by 0 bases and J by 8 bases, with 7 bases between them. The CDR3 is made up of 12 amino acids. Regions amplified from RNA transcripts were the TCR beta CDR3 regions. TCR CDR3 underwent first-round RT-PCR with the HTBI primer set. TCRdb analysed the multiplex PCR reads with MiXCR anew, one entry per CDR3 protein. Of 600,000 to 700,000 distinct CDR3 sequences listed, roughly 15% were seen once; the top ten hold approximately 4.3%. It was uncontrolled infection, other autoimmune disease, pregnancy or lactation that excluded patients. Diagnostic decisions used clinical symptoms, serum thyroxine and TRAb, thyroid ultrasound and orbital computed tomography. The PBMCs were sourced from fresh peripheral blood (more than 9 ml). This entry belongs to a study of T cells in Graves' hyperthyroidism and ophthalmopathy. Whole-study context: Peripheral blood was drawn at first diagnosis, prior to all treatment.

The rearrangement links TRBV10-3 to TRBJ1-2; no reliable D call. Sequenced: blood. This TCR was sampled from a woman aged 40 to 49 with Graves' ophthalmopathy. Here the CDR3 reads CAISESQEGYTF. In DNA form, the CDR3 reads TGTGCCATCAGTGAGTCGCAGGAGGGCTACACCTTC.